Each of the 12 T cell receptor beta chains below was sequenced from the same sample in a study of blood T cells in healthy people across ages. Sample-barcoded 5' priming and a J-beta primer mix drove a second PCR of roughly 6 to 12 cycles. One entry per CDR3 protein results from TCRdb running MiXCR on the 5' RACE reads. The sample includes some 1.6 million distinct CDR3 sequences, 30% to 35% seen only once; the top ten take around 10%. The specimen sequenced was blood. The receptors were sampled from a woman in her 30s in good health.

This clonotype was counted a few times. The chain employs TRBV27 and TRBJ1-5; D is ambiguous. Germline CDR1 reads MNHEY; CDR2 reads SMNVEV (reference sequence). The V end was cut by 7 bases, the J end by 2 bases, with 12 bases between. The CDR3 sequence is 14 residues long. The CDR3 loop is CASTEKVGNQPQHF. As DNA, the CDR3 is TGTGCCAGCACCGAGAAGGTAGGCAATCAGCCCCAGCATTTT.

The CDR3 loop reads CASSLTENTGELFF. The CDR3 DNA reads as TGTGCCAGCAGTTTGACAGAGAACACCGGGGAGCTGTTTTTT. This chain joins TRBV28 and TRBJ2-2, with D maybe TRBD1 (5 bases). Trimming took 3 bases from V and 1 from J, leaving 6 bases between them. The CDR3 is 14 amino acids. Germline V lookup: CDR1 MDHEN, CDR2 SYDVKM.

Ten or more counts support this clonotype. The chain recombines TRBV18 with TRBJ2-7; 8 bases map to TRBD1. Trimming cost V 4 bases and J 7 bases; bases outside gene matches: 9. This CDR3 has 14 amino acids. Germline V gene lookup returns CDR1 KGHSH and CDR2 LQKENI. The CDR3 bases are TGTGCCAGCTCACTGACAGGGGTGGAGTGGGAGCAGTACTTC. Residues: CASSLTGVEWEQYF.

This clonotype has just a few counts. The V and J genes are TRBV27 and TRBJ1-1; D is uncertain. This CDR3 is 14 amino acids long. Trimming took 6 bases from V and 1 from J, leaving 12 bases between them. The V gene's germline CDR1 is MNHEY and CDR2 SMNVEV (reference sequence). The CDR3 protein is CASRHHKPNTEAFF. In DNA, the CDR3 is TGTGCCAGCAGACACCACAAACCGAACACTGAAGCTTTCTTT.

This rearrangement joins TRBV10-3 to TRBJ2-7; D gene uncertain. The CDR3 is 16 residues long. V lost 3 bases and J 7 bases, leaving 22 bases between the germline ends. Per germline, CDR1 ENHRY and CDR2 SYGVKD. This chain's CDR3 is CAISDPEGSPLREQYF. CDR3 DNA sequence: TGTGCCATCAGTGACCCAGAAGGGTCCCCCCTGAGAGAGCAGTACTTC.

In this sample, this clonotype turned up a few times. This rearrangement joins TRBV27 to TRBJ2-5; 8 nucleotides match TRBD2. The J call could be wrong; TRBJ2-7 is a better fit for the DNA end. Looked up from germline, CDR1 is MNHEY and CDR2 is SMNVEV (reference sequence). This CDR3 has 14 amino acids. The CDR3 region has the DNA TGTGCCAGCAGTACCGGGACTAGAGTAGGCGAGCAGTACTTC. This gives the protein CASSTGTRVGEQYF.

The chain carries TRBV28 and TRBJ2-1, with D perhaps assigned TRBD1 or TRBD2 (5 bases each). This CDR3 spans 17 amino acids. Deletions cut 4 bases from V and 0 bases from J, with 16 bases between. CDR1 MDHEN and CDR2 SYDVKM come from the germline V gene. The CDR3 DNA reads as TGTGCCAGCAGTTCCCCCCGGGGCAGGAGCTCCTACAATGAGCAGTTCTTC. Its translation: CASSSPRGRSSYNEQFF.

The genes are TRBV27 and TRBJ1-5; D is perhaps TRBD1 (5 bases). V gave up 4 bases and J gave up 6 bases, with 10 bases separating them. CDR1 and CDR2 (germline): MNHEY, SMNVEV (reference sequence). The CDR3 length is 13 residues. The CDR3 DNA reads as TGTGCCAGCAGTTGGGGCATGGGTCAGCCCCAGCATTTT. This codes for CASSWGMGQPQHF.

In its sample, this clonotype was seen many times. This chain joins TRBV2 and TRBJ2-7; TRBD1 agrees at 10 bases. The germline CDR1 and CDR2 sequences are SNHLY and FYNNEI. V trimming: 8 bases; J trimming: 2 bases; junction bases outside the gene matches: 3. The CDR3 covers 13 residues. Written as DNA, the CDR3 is TGTGCCAGCCGGGACAGGGGTACCTACGAGCAGTACTTC. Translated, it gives CASRDRGTYEQYF. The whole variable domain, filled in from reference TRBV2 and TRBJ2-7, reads EPEVTQTPSHQVTQMGQEVILRCVPISNHLYFYWYRQILGQKVEFLVSFYNNEISEKSEIFDDQFSVERPDGSNFTLKIRSTKLEDSAMYFCASRDRGTYEQYFGPGTRLTVT.

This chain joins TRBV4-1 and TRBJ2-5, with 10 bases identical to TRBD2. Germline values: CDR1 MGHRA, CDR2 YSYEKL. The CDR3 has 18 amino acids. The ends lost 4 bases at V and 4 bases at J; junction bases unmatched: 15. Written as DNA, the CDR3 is TGCGCCAGCAGCCCACAAAGATTAGTAGCGGGAGGACCAGAGACCCAGTACTTC. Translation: CASSPQRLVAGGPETQYF.

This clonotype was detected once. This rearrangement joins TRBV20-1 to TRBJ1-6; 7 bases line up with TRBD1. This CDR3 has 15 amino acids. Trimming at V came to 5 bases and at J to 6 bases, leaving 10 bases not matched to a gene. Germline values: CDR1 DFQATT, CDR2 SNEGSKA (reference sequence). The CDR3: CSAPTGALTNSPLHF. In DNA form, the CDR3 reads TGCAGTGCTCCTACAGGGGCCCTTACTAATTCACCCCTCCACTTT.

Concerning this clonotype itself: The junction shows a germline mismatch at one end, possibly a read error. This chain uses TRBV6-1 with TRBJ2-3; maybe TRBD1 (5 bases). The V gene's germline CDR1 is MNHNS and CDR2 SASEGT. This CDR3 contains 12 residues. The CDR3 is CASRDSTDAQYF. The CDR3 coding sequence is TGTGCCAGCCGAGACAGCACAGATGCGCAGTATTTT.